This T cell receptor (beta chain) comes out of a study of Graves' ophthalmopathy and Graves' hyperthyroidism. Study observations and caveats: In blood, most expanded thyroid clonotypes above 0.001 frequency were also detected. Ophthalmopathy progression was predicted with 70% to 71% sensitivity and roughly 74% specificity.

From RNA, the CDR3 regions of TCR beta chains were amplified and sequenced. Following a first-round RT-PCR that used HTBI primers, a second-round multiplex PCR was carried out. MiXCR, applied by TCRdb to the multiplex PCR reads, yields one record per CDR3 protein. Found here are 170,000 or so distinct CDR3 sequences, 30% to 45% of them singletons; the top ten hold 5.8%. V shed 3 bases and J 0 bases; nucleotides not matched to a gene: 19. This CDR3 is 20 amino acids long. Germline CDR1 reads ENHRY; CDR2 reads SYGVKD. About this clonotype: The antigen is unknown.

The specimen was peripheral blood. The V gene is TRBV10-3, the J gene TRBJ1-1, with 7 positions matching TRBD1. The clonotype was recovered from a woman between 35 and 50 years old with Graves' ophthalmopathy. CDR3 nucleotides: TGTGCCATCAGTGACAGGGGGGAGGGGCGAACCCTTACAATGAACACTGAAGCTTTCTTT. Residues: CAISDRGEGRTLTMNTEAFF.